Listed below are T cell receptor beta chains from one sample, sequenced in a study of regulatory T cells in long-lasting Graves disease. TCRdb independently ran MiXCR on the multiplex PCR reads; one entry per CDR3 protein. The table records 350,000 to 500,000 distinct CDR3 sequences, about 14% of them present only once. This sample also appeared in a second study, on T cells in Graves' hyperthyroidism and ophthalmopathy.

The sample in question was peripheral blood mononuclear cells (PBMCs), obtained at new diagnosis, from a patient treated with antithyroid drugs. These receptors came from a woman between 45 and 65 years old with Graves disease. CDR3s include the opening cysteine and the closing phenylalanine or tryptophan. The D gene is left open where the match is weak. Expanded clones get a size class; other rows say once, few or many, or leave the size out.

clone_size	v_call	j_call	d_call	cdr3_nt	cdr3_aa
few	TRBV13	TRBJ2-1	NA	TGTGCCAGCAGCTTAGGCCTTCGGGACCCAAGTAAAATTAGTACGTACAATGAGCAGTTCTTC	CASSLGLRDPSKISTYNEQFF
NA	TRBV6-5	TRBJ1-1	NA	TGTGCCAGCAGTTACTCGAGAGTAAACACTGAAGCTTTCTTT	CASSYSRVNTEAFF
many	TRBV5-4	TRBJ2-5	TRBD1	TGTGCCAGCAGCCAGGGACAGGGGGTAGCTCAAGAGACCCAGTACTTC	CASSQGQGVAQETQYF
few	TRBV30	TRBJ2-7	NA	TGTGCCTGGAGAGGAACCCTAACTCAGCAGTACTTC	CAWRGTLTQQYF
many	TRBV3-1	TRBJ1-2	TRBD1	TGTGCCAGCAGCCAAGCCGCCGGGACAGGTGGTGGCTACACCTTC	CASSQAAGTGGGYTF
NA	TRBV3-1	TRBJ2-1	TRBD2	TGTGCCAGCAGCCCCCAGGCTAGCGGCATCACGGGTGAGCAGTTCTTC	CASSPQASGITGEQFF
once	TRBV12-3/TRBV12-4	TRBJ2-5	TRBD2	TGTGCCAGCAGACCAGGGACTAGCGAGCAAGAGACCCAGTACTTC	CASRPGTSEQETQYF
NA	TRBV5-8	TRBJ2-7	NA	TGTGCCAGCAGCTTGGTGGCGGGGGCAGGCTACGAGCAGTACTTC	CASSLVAGAGYEQYF
NA	TRBV5-1	TRBJ1-4	NA	TGCGCCAGCAGCTACGACGTGAATGAAAAACTGTTTTTT	CASSYDVNEKLFF
few	TRBV28	TRBJ2-2	TRBD2	TGTGCCAGCAGGGGACGACTAGCGGGAGGGACTATCAACACCGGGGAGCTGTTTTTT	CASRGRLAGGTINTGELFF
few	TRBV2	TRBJ2-1	TRBD2	TGTGCCAGCAGTCCGACTAGCGGGAGGCCGAATGAGCAGTTCTTC	CASSPTSGRPNEQFF
NA	TRBV6-2/TRBV6-3	TRBJ2-7	TRBD1	TGTGCCAGCACCGATAACAGGGGGTCCTACGAGCAGTACTTC	CASTDNRGSYEQYF
few	TRBV5-1	TRBJ2-1	NA	TGCGCCAGCCGGACTAGAACAGGGAATGAGCAGTTCTTC	CASRTRTGNEQFF
NA	TRBV20-1	TRBJ2-5	NA	TGCAGTGCTAACGATCCAGGGCTAGGAGGAGAGACCCAGTACTTC	CSANDPGLGGETQYF
NA	TRBV7-6	TRBJ1-4	TRBD1	TGTGCCAGCAGCAGGTACAGGGGAACTAATGAAAAACGGTTTTTT	CASSRYRGTNEKRFF
NA	TRBV27	TRBJ1-4	NA	TGTGCCAGCAGCTCACAATCCGGAAATGAAAAACTGTTTTTT	CASSSQSGNEKLFF
NA	TRBV5-8	TRBJ1-6	NA	TGTGCCAGCAGCTTGATCCCAGGGGATAATTCACCCCTCCACTTT	CASSLIPGDNSPLHF
NA	TRBV5-1	TRBJ1-4	NA	TGCGCCAGCAGTTCCGGGGATAGTGCAACTAATGAAAAACTGTTTTTT	CASSSGDSATNEKLFF
many	TRBV12-3/TRBV12-4	TRBJ1-2	TRBD1	TGTGCCAGCAGTACGACAGGGGGTCATGGCTACACCTTC	CASSTTGGHGYTF
many	TRBV28	TRBJ2-7	NA	TGTGCCAGCAGTCCAACACAGGGAGAATGGACCTACGAGCAGTACTTC	CASSPTQGEWTYEQYF
many	TRBV20-1	TRBJ2-7	NA	TGCAGTGCTAGAGATGACGCGGACTGGCAAACCTACGAGCAGTACTTC	CSARDDADWQTYEQYF
few	TRBV19	TRBJ2-1	NA	TGTGCCAGTACTAATCCCTTAAGCTCCTACAATGAGCAGTTCTTC	CASTNPLSSYNEQFF